A single T cell receptor beta chain is shown here with its context. The antigen is not known. The sample is drawn from a study of T cell responses to AZD1222 COVID-19 vaccine. General study points: Clonal diversity was possibly underestimated; the donors were predominantly white British and more often female. Spike-specific TCR repertoires showed rising breadth and depth after two AZD1222 doses. Regions 160-218 and 743-854 held dominance among vaccine-associated CD4 TCRs, which spanned spike.

Trimming removed 6 bases from V and 2 bases from J; junction bases left unmatched: 4. Germline CDR1 is ENHRY and CDR2 is SYGVKD. The CDR3 is 14 residues long. Using immunoSEQ multiplex PCR, the repertoire was profiled, and TCRdb retains in-frame clones only, with some absent. Of some 140,000 clones listed, 85% to 95% are singletons. This specimen was peripheral blood, taken on day 0 of AZD1222 vaccination. The chain couples TRBV10-3 to TRBJ2-7; TRBD1 matches at 10 bases. The origin of this receptor is an adult in good health. The chain's CDR3 is CAISGTGATYEQYF. As DNA, the CDR3 is TGTGCCATCAGCGGGACAGGGGCTACCTACGAGCAGTACTTC.